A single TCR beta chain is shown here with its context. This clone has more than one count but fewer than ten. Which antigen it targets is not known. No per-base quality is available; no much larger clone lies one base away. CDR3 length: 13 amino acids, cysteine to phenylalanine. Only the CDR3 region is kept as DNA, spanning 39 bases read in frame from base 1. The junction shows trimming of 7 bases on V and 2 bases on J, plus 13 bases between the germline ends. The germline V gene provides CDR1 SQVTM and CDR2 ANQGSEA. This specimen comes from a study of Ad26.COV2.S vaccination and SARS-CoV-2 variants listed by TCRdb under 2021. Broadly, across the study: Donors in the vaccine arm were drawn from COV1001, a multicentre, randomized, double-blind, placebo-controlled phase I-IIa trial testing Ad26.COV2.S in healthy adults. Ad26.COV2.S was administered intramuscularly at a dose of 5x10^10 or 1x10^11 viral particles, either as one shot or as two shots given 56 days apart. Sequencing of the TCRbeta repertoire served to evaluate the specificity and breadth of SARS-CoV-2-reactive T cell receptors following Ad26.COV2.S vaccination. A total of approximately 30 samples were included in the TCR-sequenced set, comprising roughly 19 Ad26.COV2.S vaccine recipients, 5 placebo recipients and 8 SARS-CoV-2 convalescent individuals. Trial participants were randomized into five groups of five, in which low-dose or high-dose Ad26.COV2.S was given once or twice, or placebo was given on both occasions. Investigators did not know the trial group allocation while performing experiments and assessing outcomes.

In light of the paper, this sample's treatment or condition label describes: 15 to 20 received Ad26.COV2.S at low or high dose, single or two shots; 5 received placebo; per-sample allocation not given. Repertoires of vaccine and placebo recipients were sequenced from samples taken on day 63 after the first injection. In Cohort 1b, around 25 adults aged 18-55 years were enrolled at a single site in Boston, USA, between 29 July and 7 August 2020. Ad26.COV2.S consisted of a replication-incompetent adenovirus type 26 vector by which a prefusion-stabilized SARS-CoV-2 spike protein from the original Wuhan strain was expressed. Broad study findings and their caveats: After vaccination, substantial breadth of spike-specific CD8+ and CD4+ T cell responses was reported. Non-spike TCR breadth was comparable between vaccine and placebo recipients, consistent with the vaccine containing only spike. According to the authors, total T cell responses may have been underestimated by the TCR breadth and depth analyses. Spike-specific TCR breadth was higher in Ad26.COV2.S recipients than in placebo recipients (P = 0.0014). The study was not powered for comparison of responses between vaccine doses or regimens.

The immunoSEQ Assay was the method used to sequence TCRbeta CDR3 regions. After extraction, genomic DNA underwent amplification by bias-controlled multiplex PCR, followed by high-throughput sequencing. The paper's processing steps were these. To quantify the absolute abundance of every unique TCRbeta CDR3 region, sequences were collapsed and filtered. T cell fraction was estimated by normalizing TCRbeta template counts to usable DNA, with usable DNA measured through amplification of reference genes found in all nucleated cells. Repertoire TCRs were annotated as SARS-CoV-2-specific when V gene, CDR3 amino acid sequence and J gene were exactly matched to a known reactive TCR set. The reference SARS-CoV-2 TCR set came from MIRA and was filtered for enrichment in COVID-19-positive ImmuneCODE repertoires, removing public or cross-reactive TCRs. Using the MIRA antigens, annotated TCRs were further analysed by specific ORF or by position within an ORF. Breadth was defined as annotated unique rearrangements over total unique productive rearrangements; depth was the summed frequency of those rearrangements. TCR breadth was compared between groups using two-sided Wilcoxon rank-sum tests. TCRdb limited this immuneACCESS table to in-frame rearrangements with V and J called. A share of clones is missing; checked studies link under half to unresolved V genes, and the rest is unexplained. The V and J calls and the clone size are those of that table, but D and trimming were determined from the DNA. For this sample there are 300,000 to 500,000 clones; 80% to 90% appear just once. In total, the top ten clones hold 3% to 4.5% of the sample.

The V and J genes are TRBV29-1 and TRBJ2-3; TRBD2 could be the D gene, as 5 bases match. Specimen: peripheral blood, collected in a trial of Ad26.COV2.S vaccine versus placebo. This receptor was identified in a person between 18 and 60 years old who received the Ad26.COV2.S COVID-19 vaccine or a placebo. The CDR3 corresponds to CSASKLVTDTQYF. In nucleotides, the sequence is TGCAGCGCTAGTAAACTAGTCACAGATACGCAGTATTTT.